This TCR beta chain was observed in a study of radiation and T cells in renal cell carcinoma (dated by TCRdb to the early 2020s). Study-level background: Samples were obtained from a clinical trial, in which 15 Gy stereotactic body radiation therapy was delivered to primary renal cell carcinomas and nephrectomy was performed 4 weeks later. In total, about 53 samples, comprising roughly 25 tumors and about 27 peripheral blood samples, were subjected to TCR beta sequencing. In the approximately 53 samples combined, 4,016,671 unique CDR3 nucleotide sequences were found, encoding 2.5 million to 3 million unique CDR3 amino acid sequences.

TCR beta libraries were generated from genomic DNA with the immunoSEQ kit, following the manufacturer's recommendations. To prepare libraries, a first multiplex PCR with proprietary primers was run, followed by a second PCR that added unique barcodes, and a bead cleanup was done after each round. Each sample batch included a kit-provided positive control reaction and a negative control reaction. The final libraries were assessed on an Agilent 4200 TapeStation D1000 ScreenTape, pooled by volume, and quantified by qPCR. Sequencing ran on an Illumina NextSeq500 with a MidOutput 150-cycle cartridge, using 156 Read1 and 15 Index1 cycles with kit custom primers. The pooled library was loaded at around 1 pM with about 20% PhiX control spiked in. Regarding the original processing steps: The vendor-processed data were analyzed in R, and a clonotype was defined as all T cells that share the same CDR3 nucleotide sequence. In the clone abundance analyses, frequencies were normalized to the 10,000 most abundant clones in each sample. Public T cell clones, averaging fewer than five per sample, were removed before analysis. Tumor-enriched clonotypes and baseline blood-enriched clonotypes were defined as those with an abundance difference of at least 32-fold between compartments. A beta-binomial differential abundance model was applied to find clonotypes that expanded or contracted between blood time points. Tumor-blood repertoire similarity was measured with the Baroni-Urbani and Buser coefficient, and group comparisons used two-tailed Wilcoxon tests in R. TCRdb obtained this table from immuneACCESS and retained in-frame rearrangements with V and J assigned. These tables miss some clones; where compared with another copy, unresolved V genes account for less than half of the shortfall, and the remainder is unexplained. V, J and clone size are taken as reported in that table, and D and trimming were inferred from the DNA itself. Within this sample are some 120,000 clones, with more than 75% of them counted one time only. The top ten hold 5.8% of the sample.

There are 14 amino acids in the CDR3, from cysteine to phenylalanine inclusive. The CDR3 DNA has 42 bases and is translated from base 1. Overall study results and their limits: In blood, the top tumor clonotypes increased between baseline and 2 weeks post-radiation and then shrank by 4 weeks, which suggests that tumor-resident clones expanded only transiently. No pretreatment tumor biopsies were available, so the baseline intratumoral presence of clonotypes could not be determined. Effects of radiation dose or scheduling on the TCR repertoire could not be addressed with the single-armed trial design. Changes in the blood repertoire were not tracked past 4 weeks after treatment.

The time point label here, explained by the study, means: blood 2 weeks post-SBRT. Read against the paper, the sample's treatment or condition label means: 15 Gy SBRT to primary tumor, nephrectomy 4 weeks later. To follow tumor-enriched clonotypes, serial peripheral blood was collected from radiation-treated patients at baseline and at 2 weeks and 4 weeks after SBRT. Every patient had renal cell carcinoma of clear cell pathology. The QIAamp DNA Blood Mini Kit (Qiagen) was used to prepare genomic DNA for TCR sequencing. The analyses included just those samples that passed every quality control check. To note about this clone: Its binding antigen is unknown. No quality values exist for individual bases; no much larger clone is one base distant.

The specimen comprised blood, sampled from a patient whose treatment included radiotherapy and nephrectomy. Recombination linked TRBV1 to TRBJ1-2; the DNA was not compared with TRBD1, the D call given in the table. TRBV1 is an annotated pseudogene. This receptor was taken from a woman between 70 and 85 years old with renal cell carcinoma. The nucleotides are TGCACCAGCAGACCGGGACAGCCATTCTATGGCTACACCTTC. It codes for CTSRPGQPFYGYTF.